Sequencing of this T cell receptor (beta chain) was carried out in a study of response to subunit inactivated influenza vaccine. The CDR3 is made up of 13 amino acids. CDR1 DFQATT and CDR2 SNEGSKA come from the germline V gene (reference sequence). V was clipped by 4 bases and J by 4 bases, with 13 bases between them. Findings and caveats of the study: Few new T cells, the authors suggested, are recruited by each seasonal influenza vaccination.

Remarks on this clonotype: As yet, its antigen is unknown.

TCRdb recomputed calls from the RT-PCR reads with MiXCR, one row per CDR3 protein. The profile shows roughly 500,000 distinct CDR3 sequences, less than 30% of them singletons. The chain combines TRBV20-1 with TRBJ2-5, with D perhaps assigned TRBD1 or TRBD2 (5 bases each). The sequence was obtained from a man aged 45 to 65 who received an inactivated influenza vaccine. This material consisted of CD4+ T cells sorted from PBMCs, taken roughly 5 days after vaccination. The chain's CDR3 is CSANVAGAETQYF. CDR3 bases: TGCAGTGCTAATGTAGCCGGGGCAGAGACCCAGTACTTC.